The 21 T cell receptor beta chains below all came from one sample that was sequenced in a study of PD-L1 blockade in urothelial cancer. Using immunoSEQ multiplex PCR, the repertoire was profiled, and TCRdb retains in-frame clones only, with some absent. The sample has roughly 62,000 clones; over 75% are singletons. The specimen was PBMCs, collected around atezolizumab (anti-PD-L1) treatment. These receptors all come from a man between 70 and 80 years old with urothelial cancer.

The CDR3 nucleotides read TGTGCCAGCAGTGCAGGGGACGCCAAAAACATTCAGTACTTC. It specifies CASSAGDAKNIQYF. This rearrangement joins TRBV9 to TRBJ2-4; perhaps TRBD1 as D (6 bases). Germline assignment: CDR1 SGDLS and CDR2 YYNGEE. Trimming cost V 5 bases and J 1 base, with 10 bases left between them. This CDR3 has 14 amino acids.

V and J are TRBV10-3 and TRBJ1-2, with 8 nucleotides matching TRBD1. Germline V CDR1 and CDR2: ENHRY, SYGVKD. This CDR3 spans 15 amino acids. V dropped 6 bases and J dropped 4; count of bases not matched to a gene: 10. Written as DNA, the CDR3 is TGTGCCATCAGCGCCGGACAGGGATTGACCTATGGCTACACCTTC. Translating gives CAISAGQGLTYGYTF.

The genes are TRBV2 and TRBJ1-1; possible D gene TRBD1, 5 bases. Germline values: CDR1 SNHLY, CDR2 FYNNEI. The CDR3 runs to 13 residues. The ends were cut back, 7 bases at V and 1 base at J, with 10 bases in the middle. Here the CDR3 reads CASMRGENTEAFF. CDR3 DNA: TGTGCCAGCATGCGGGGGGAGAACACTGAAGCTTTCTTT. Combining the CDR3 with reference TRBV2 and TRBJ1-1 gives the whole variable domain EPEVTQTPSHQVTQMGQEVILRCVPISNHLYFYWYRQILGQKVEFLVSFYNNEISEKSEIFDDQFSVERPDGSNFTLKIRSTKLEDSAMYFCASMRGENTEAFFGQGTRLTVV.

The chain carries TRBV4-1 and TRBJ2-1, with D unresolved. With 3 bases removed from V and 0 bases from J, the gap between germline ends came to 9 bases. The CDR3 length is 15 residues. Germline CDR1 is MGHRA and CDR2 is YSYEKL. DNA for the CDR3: TGCGCCAGCAGCCATGACGGCGGCTCCTACAATGAGCAGTTCTTC. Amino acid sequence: CASSHDGGSYNEQFF.

The CDR3 protein is CAISDDASGTYEQYF. The CDR3 DNA reads as TGTGCCATCAGTGATGACGCTAGCGGAACATACGAGCAGTACTTC. This rearrangement joins TRBV10-3 to TRBJ2-7, with TRBD2 matching over 7 bases. The V gene end was trimmed by 3 bases and the J gene end by 4 bases; junction bases not matched to a gene: 9. This CDR3 has 15 amino acids. Germline CDR1 and CDR2: ENHRY and SYGVKD.

This chain's CDR3 is CASSPVVRVEQPQHF. The CDR3 region has the DNA TGTGCCAGCTCACCTGTGGTGAGGGTCGAACAGCCCCAGCATTTT. The chain couples TRBV18 to TRBJ1-5, with unresolved D. The CDR3 has 15 residues. Looked up from germline, CDR1 is KGHSH and CDR2 is LQKENI. The V end lost 3 bases, the J end lost 7 bases, and 16 bases lay between the germline ends.

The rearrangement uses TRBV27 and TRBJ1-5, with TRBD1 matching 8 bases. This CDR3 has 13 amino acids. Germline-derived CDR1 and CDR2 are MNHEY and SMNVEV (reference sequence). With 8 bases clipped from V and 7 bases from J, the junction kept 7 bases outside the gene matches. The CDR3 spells CASGQGLAQPQHF. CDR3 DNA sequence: TGTGCCAGCGGACAGGGCCTCGCGCAGCCCCAGCATTTT.

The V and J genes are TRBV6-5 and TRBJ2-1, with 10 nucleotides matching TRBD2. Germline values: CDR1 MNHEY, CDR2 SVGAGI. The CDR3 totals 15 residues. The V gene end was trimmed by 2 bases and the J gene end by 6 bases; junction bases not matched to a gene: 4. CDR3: CASSYAAGGPNEQFF. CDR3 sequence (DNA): TGTGCCAGCAGTTACGCAGCGGGAGGGCCCAATGAGCAGTTCTTC.

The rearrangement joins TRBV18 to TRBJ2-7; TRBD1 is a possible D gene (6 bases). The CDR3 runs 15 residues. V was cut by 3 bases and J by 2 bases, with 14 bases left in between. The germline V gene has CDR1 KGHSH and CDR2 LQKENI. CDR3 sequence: CASSPRTASTYEQYF. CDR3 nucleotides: TGTGCCAGCTCACCTCGGACAGCGTCCACCTACGAGCAGTACTTC.

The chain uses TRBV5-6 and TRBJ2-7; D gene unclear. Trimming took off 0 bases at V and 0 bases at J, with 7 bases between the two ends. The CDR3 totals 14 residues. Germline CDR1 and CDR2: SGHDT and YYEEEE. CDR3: CASSLGLLSYEQYF. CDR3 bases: TGTGCCAGCAGCTTGGGTCTCCTCTCCTACGAGCAGTACTTC.

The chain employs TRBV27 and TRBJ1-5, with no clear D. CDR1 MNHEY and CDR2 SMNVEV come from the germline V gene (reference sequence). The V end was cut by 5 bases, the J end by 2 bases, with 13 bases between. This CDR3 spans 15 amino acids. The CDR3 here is CASSPSQVGNQPQHF. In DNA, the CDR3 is TGTGCCAGCAGTCCGTCGCAGGTCGGCAATCAGCCCCAGCATTTT.

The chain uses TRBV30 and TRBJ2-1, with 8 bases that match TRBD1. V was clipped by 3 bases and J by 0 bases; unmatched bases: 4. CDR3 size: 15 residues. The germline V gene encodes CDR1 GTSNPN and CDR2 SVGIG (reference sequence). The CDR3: CAWRRTGSSYNEQFF. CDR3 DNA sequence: TGTGCCTGGAGACGGACAGGGAGCTCCTACAATGAGCAGTTCTTC.

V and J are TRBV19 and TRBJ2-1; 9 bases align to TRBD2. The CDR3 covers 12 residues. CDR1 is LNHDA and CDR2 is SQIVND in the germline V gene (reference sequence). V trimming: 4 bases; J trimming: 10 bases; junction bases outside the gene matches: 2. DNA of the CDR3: TGTGCCAGTAGTACCCTAGCGGGAGAGCAGTTCTTC. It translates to CASSTLAGEQFF.

CDR3 DNA: TGCGCCAGCAGCGCCGGGACTAGCCGTCAAGAGACCCAGTACTTC. Protein sequence: CASSAGTSRQETQYF. The chain links TRBV5-1 to TRBJ2-5; TRBD2 matches at 9 bases. Trimming cost V 4 bases and J 2 bases; bases outside gene matches: 6. CDR1 is SGHRS, CDR2 YFSETQ, per germline. CDR3 length: 15 residues.

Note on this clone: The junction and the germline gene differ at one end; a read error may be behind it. CDR3 coding DNA: TGTGCCAGCAGCCCCGGCGCGGCCACGCTTCAGCTCCAGCATTTT. The encoded protein is CASSPGAATLQLQHF. This chain connects TRBV28 to TRBJ1-5; no clear D. Germline V gives CDR1 MDHEN, CDR2 SYDVKM. The CDR3 totals 15 residues.

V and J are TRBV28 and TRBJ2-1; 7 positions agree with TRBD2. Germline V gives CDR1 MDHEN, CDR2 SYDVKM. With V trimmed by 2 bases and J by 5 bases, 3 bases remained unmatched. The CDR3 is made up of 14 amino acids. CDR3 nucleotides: TGTGCCAGCAGTTTAAGGAGCGGGAACAATGAGCAGTTCTTC. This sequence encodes CASSLRSGNNEQFF. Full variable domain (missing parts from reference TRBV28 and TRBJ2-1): DVKVTQSSRYLVKRTGEKVFLECVQDMDHENMFWYRQDPGLGLRLIYFSYDVKMKEKGDIPEGYSVSREKKERFSLILESASTNQTSMYLCASSLRSGNNEQFFGPGTRLTVL.

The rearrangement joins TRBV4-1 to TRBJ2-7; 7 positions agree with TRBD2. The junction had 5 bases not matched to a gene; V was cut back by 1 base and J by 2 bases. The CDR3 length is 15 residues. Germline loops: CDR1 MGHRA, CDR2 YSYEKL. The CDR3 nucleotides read TGCGCCAGCAGCCAAGGGCTAGCGGACCCCTACGAGCAGTACTTC. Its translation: CASSQGLADPYEQYF.

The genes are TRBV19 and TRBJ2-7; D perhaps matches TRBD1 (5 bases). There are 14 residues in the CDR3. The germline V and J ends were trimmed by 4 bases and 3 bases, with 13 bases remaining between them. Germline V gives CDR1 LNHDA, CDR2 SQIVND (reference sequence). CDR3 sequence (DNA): TGTGCCAGTAGTAGACAGAAGGACCTCTACGAGCAGTACTTC. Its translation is CASSRQKDLYEQYF.

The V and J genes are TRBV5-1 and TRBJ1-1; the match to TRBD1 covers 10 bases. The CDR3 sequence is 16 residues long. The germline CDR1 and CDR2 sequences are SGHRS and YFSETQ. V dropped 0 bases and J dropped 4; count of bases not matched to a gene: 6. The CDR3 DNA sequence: TGCGCCAGCAGCTTGGGACAGGGGGCTCGGAGCACTGAAGCTTTCTTT. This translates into CASSLGQGARSTEAFF.

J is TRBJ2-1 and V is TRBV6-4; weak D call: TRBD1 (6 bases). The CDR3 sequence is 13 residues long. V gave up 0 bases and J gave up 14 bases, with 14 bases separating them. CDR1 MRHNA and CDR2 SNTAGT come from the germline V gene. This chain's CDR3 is CASSDSRRGFKFF. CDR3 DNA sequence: TGTGCCAGCAGTGACTCGAGAAGGGGGTTTAAGTTCTTC.

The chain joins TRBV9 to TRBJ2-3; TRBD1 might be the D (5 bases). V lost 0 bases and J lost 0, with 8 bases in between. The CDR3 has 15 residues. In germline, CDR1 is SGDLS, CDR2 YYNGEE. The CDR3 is CASSVGQRSTDTQYF. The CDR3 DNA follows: TGTGCCAGCAGCGTAGGACAGAGGAGCACAGATACGCAGTATTTT.